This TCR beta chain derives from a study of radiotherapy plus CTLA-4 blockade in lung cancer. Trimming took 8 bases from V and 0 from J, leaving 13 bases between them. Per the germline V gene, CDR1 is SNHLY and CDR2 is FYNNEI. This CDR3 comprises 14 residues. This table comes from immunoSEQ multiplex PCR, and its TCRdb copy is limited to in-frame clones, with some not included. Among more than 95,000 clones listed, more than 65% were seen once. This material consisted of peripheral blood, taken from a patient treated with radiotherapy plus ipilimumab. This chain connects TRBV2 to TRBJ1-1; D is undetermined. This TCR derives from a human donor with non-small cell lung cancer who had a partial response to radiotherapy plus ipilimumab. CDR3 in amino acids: CASELQPLNTEAFF. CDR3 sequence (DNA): TGTGCCAGCGAGCTACAGCCCCTGAACACTGAAGCTTTCTTT.